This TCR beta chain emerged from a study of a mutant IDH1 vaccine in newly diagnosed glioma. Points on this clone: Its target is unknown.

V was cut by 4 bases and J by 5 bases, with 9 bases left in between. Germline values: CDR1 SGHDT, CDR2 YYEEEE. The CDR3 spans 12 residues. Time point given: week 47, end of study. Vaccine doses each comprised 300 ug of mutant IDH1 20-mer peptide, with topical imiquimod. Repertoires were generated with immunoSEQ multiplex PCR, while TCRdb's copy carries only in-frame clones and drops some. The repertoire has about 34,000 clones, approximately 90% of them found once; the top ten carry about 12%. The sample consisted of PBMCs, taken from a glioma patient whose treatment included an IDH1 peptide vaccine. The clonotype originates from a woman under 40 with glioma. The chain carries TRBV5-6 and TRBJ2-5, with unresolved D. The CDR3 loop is CASSGSGETQYF. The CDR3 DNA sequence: TGTGCCAGCAGCGGAAGTGGGGAGACCCAGTACTTC.